There are many counts of the clone carrying this T cell receptor (beta chain). Its matching antigen is unknown. The data are from a study of T cells in Graves' hyperthyroidism and ophthalmopathy. Germline-derived CDR1 and CDR2 are GTSNPN and SVGIG (reference sequence). V lost 4 bases to trimming and J lost 3 bases; unmatched junction nucleotides: 18. CDR3 length: 17 amino acids. Authors of the study amplified TCR beta CDR3 regions from RNA transcripts. Researchers ran a first-round RT-PCR on the TCR CDR3 using the HTBI primer set. Each CDR3 protein gets one entry after TCRdb re-called the multiplex PCR reads with MiXCR. The sample lists more than 300,000 distinct CDR3 sequences; about 17% were seen once. In patients aged 18 to 65, hyperthyroidism was newly diagnosed, with duration under 2 months. Exclusion followed for patients with uncontrolled infection, other autoimmune disease, pregnancy or lactation. Diagnoses used clinical symptoms, serum thyroxine and TRAb, thyroid ultrasound and orbital computed tomography.

Study-level results: Stable hyperthyroidism was separated from ophthalmopathy by a model based on 13 V-J features.

The J gene is TRBJ2-7, the V gene TRBV30; 7 nucleotides align to TRBD2. The sample taken for sequencing was blood. This TCR was recovered from a woman aged 25 to 39 with Graves' hyperthyroidism that later progressed to Graves' ophthalmopathy. The chain's CDR3 is CAWMRPSGVANLYEQYF. Here the CDR3 DNA reads TGTGCCTGGATGAGGCCCAGCGGGGTCGCGAACCTCTACGAGCAGTACTTC. The full variable domain, completed using reference TRBV30 and TRBJ2-7, is SQTIHQWPATLVQPVGSPLSLECTVEGTSNPNLYWYRQAAGRGLQLLFYSVGIGQISSEVPQNLSASRPQDRQFILSSKKLLLSDSGFYLCAWMRPSGVANLYEQYFGPGTRLTVT.